This entry lists 17 T cell receptor beta chains sequenced from one sample in a study of radiation and T cells in renal cell carcinoma. Specified time point: blood 4 weeks post-SBRT, at nephrectomy. The treatment was: 15 Gy SBRT to primary tumor, nephrectomy 4 weeks later. The assay was immunoSEQ multiplex PCR, and TCRdb's table has in-frame clones only and misses some. Counted here are around 94,000 clones, approximately 86% occurring once; the ten biggest clones make up approximately 8.8%. Sample: blood, taken from a patient whose treatment included radiotherapy and nephrectomy. These receptors all stem from a man in his fifties with renal cell carcinoma.

This clone was detected once. The chain joins TRBV5-1 to TRBJ2-5; TRBD1 agrees at 7 bases. The CDR3 has 14 residues. Trimming took 3 bases from V and 5 from J; bases not matched to a gene: 7. Germline CDR1 reads SGHRS; CDR2 reads YFSETQ. CDR3 sequence (DNA): TGCGCCAGCAGCTCCGGACAGGTAGTGGAGACCCAGTACTTC. Protein product: CASSSGQVVETQYF.

The V and J genes are TRBV7-3 and TRBJ2-5; D remains ambiguous. Trimming took 5 bases from V and 5 from J, leaving 12 bases between them. The germline V gene has CDR1 SGHTA and CDR2 FQGTGA. The CDR3 is 13 amino acids. The CDR3 region has the DNA TGTGCCAGCAGCCCCTCTCCCAAGGAGACCCAGTACTTC. The encoded protein is CASSPSPKETQYF.

The CDR3 sequence: CASSPRAGGGKGEQYF. In DNA, the CDR3 is TGTGCCAGCTCACCGAGAGCGGGAGGAGGAAAGGGCGAGCAGTACTTC. The chain uses TRBV18 and TRBJ2-7; 9 nucleotides agree with TRBD2. Per the germline V gene, CDR1 is KGHSH and CDR2 is LQKENI. The CDR3 has 16 residues. With 3 bases clipped from V and 6 bases from J, the junction kept 12 bases outside the gene matches.

The chain links TRBV19 to TRBJ2-7, with D possibly being TRBD1 (5 bases). The CDR3 covers 13 residues. V was shortened by 5 bases and J by 1 base, with 9 bases between the two germline ends. CDR1 is LNHDA and CDR2 is SQIVND in the germline V gene (reference sequence). Here the CDR3 DNA reads TGTGCCAGTAGTTGGACAAATTCCTACGAGCAGTACTTC. Translated: CASSWTNSYEQYF.

The rearrangement uses TRBV7-8 and TRBJ2-5; D is unresolved. Germline V lookup: CDR1 SGHVS, CDR2 FQNEAQ. Between the trimmed V and J ends, which lost 8 bases and 3 bases, there was a span of 7 bases. CDR3 length: 11 residues. CDR3 DNA sequence: TGTGCCAGCGAAAATGAAGAGACCCAGTACTTC. Protein: CASENEETQYF.

The chain carries TRBV5-1 and TRBJ1-2; the D is unclear. V lost 0 bases and J 4 bases, leaving 7 bases between the germline ends. CDR1 is SGHRS and CDR2 is YFSETQ in the germline V gene. The CDR3 has 13 residues. This CDR3 reads CASSLDSPYGYTF. DNA for the CDR3: TGCGCCAGCAGCTTGGACAGTCCCTATGGCTACACCTTC.

The chain links TRBV1 to TRBJ1-2; the table calls TRBD1, which could not be checked here. TRBV1 is an annotated pseudogene. The CDR3 is 14 residues long. This chain's CDR3 is CTSSHTTANYGYTF. In DNA, the CDR3 is TGCACCAGCAGCCACACGACAGCCAACTATGGCTACACCTTC.

The V and J genes are TRBV6-1 and TRBJ2-7; D is unclear. Trimming took off 1 base at V and 2 bases at J, with 6 bases between the two ends. This CDR3 is built from 13 residues. Germline V CDR1 and CDR2: MNHNS, SASEGT. In DNA, the CDR3 is TGTGCCAGCAGTGAAGGCAGACCCTACGAGCAGTACTTC. It translates to CASSEGRPYEQYF.

The V and J genes are TRBV6-1 and TRBJ1-5, with a weak D call TRBD1 (5 bases). CDR3 length equals 12 residues. Germline CDR1 is MNHNS and CDR2 is SASEGT. Trimming took off 6 bases at V and 7 bases at J, with 10 bases between the two ends. CDR3 protein: CASRWGIQPQHF. Written as DNA, the CDR3 is TGTGCCAGCAGATGGGGGATACAGCCCCAGCATTTT.

This clone appeared a few times. The chain combines TRBV5-1 with TRBJ1-1; D not resolved. The CDR3 has 13 residues. Trimming stripped 3 bases from V and 4 bases from J, with 10 bases between. Germline assignment: CDR1 SGHRS and CDR2 YFSETQ. The CDR3 sequence: CASSSQVSTEAFF. In DNA form, the CDR3 reads TGCGCCAGCAGCTCTCAGGTCTCCACTGAAGCTTTCTTT.

V usage is TRBV5-1 and J usage is TRBJ2-7; the D is unclear. The V gene lost 5 bases and the J gene lost 4 bases, with 7 bases spanning the gap. This CDR3 region has 11 residues. Per germline, CDR1 SGHRS and CDR2 YFSETQ. The DNA for the CDR3 is TGCGCCAGCAGTAACCATTACGAGCAGTACTTC. Its protein product is CASSNHYEQYF.

The chain employs TRBV11-1 and TRBJ2-5, with 7 positions matching TRBD2. The germline CDR1 and CDR2 sequences are SGHAT and FQDESV (reference sequence). Trimming cost V 1 base and J 2 bases; bases outside gene matches: 1. This CDR3 is 14 amino acids long. Here the CDR3 DNA reads TGTGCCAGCAGCTTAGTGGGAGGGCAAGAGACCCAGTACTTC. It specifies CASSLVGGQETQYF.

The chain couples TRBV19 to TRBJ1-1, with D perhaps TRBD1 (6 bases). V was pared by 5 bases and J by 4 bases, with 11 bases between. CDR3 length: 13 amino acids. Germline values: CDR1 LNHDA, CDR2 SQIVND (reference sequence). Here the CDR3 DNA reads TGTGCCAGTAGTGACAGGCCGGGCACTGAAGCTTTCTTT. Translating gives CASSDRPGTEAFF.

This clone was counted a few times. The chain has TRBV7-2 and TRBJ2-3; 10 nucleotides agree with TRBD2. The CDR3 consists of 18 residues. CDR1 is SGHTA, CDR2 FQGNSA, per germline. With V trimmed by 1 base and J by 6 bases, 13 bases remained unmatched. The CDR3 bases are TGTGCCAGCAGCTTAGTCCTAGCGGGGGACTCCATTTGGGATACGCAGTATTTT. Residues: CASSLVLAGDSIWDTQYF.

The V call is TRBV6-4, the J call TRBJ1-4; 9 bases map to TRBD1. Per germline, CDR1 MRHNA and CDR2 SNTAGT. Trimming took 5 bases from V and 4 from J; bases not matched to a gene: 5. The CDR3 has 15 residues. CDR3: CASSWAGQGNEKLFF. CDR3 nucleotide sequence: TGTGCCAGCAGTTGGGCGGGACAGGGTAATGAAAAACTGTTTTTT.

V gene TRBV5-1 combines with J gene TRBJ1-4; D remains unclear. Trimming removed 4 bases from V and 0 bases from J, with 13 bases in between. CDR1 is SGHRS and CDR2 is YFSETQ in the germline V gene. This CDR3 comprises 16 residues. CDR3 residues: CASSETRHATNEKLFF. The CDR3 DNA reads TGCGCCAGCAGCGAGACAAGACACGCAACTAATGAAAAACTGTTTTTT.

The chain is built from TRBV9 and TRBJ2-1; no definite D call. The V and J ends lost 3 bases and 0 bases respectively, with 10 bases between them. There are 15 residues in the CDR3. Germline-derived CDR1 and CDR2 are SGDLS and YYNGEE. The CDR3 here is CASSASGLSYNEQFF. The CDR3 coding sequence is TGTGCCAGCAGCGCCTCCGGTCTCTCCTACAATGAGCAGTTCTTC. The full variable domain, with the rest looked up from reference TRBV9 and TRBJ2-1, is DSGVTQTPKHLITATGQRVTLRCSPRSGDLSVYWYQQSLDQGLQFLIQYYNGEERAKGNILERFSAQQFPDLHSELNLSSLELGDSALYFCASSASGLSYNEQFFGPGTRLTVL.